This passage covers 27 T cell receptor beta chains from one sample sequenced in a study of early T cells in non-severe SARS-CoV-2 infection. TCRdb passed the 5' RACE reads through MiXCR, listing each CDR3 protein once. The sample consists of 68,000 or so distinct CDR3 sequences, roughly 13% of them appearing once. The material sequenced was whole blood. Receptors were obtained from an adult who was a healthcare worker with PCR-confirmed SARS-CoV-2 infection or an uninfected control (not recorded which).

This clonotype was observed many times. The chain carries TRBV10-3 and TRBJ1-5, with D perhaps matching TRBD1 (6 bases). Germline CDR1 ENHRY, CDR2 SYGVKD. The CDR3 is 15 amino acids. V lost 6 bases and J 0 bases, leaving 12 bases between the germline ends. CDR3 loop: CAIRTDRNSNQPQHF. As DNA, the CDR3 is TGTGCCATCAGGACGGACAGAAATAGCAATCAGCCCCAGCATTTT.

This clonotype showed up many times. The chain joins TRBV5-8 to TRBJ1-5; D is perhaps TRBD1 (6 bases). The V end was cut by 0 bases, the J end by 2 bases, with 12 bases between. Germline-derived CDR1 and CDR2 are SGHTS and YDEGEE. The CDR3 contains 16 residues. CDR3 nucleotides: TGTGCCAGCAGCTTGGGCGCAGGGGAAGGCAATCAGCCCCAGCATTTT. This gives the protein CASSLGAGEGNQPQHF.

This clonotype was found many times. This sequence joins TRBV6-2 or TRBV6-3 and TRBJ2-1, with D perhaps matching TRBD1 or TRBD2 (5 bases each). Germline assignment: CDR1 MNHEY and CDR2 SVGEGT. This CDR3 has 14 amino acids. Trimming removed 5 bases from V and 6 bases from J, with 14 bases in between. This chain's CDR3 is CASSLFAGSNEQFF. The CDR3 DNA sequence: TGTGCCAGCAGTCTCTTTGCAGGGAGCAATGAGCAGTTCTTC.

As DNA, the CDR3 is TGTGCCAGCAGCTCCCACGCGAGCGGGGGGGCCTACGAGCAGTACTTC. This translates into CASSSHASGGAYEQYF. The V gene is TRBV7-6, the J gene TRBJ2-7; the match to TRBD2 covers 10 bases. V trimming: 4 bases; J trimming: 2 bases; junction bases outside the gene matches: 8. CDR1 and CDR2 (germline): SGHVS, FNYEAQ. The CDR3 covers 16 residues. Full variable domain (missing parts from reference TRBV7-6 and TRBJ2-7): GAGVSQSPRYKVTKRGQDVALRCDPISGHVSLYWYRQALGQGPEFLTYFNYEAQQDKSGLPNDRFSAERPEGSISTLTIQRTEQRDSAMYRCASSSHASGGAYEQYFGPGTRLTVT.

The rearrangement uses TRBV12-3 or TRBV12-4 and TRBJ2-5, with 8 bases matching TRBD1. Trimming took 7 bases from V and 4 from J; bases not matched to a gene: 8. The CDR3 runs 14 residues. This CDR3 reads CASTRTGTRETQYF. In DNA, the CDR3 is TGTGCCAGCACCAGGACAGGGACCCGAGAGACCCAGTACTTC.

This clonotype was seen ten or more times. V is TRBV6-6 and J is TRBJ1-4, with 10 bases identical to TRBD1. CDR1 and CDR2 (germline): MNHNY, SVGAGI (reference sequence). CDR3 length: 17 residues. Trimming took 2 bases from V and 8 from J; bases not matched to a gene: 11. CDR3 coding DNA: TGTGCCAGCAGTTACCTCGCACCAACGGACAGGGGGGAAAAACTGTTTTTT. Protein sequence: CASSYLAPTDRGEKLFF.

This clonotype was detected many times. The chain is built from TRBV27 and TRBJ2-3; the match to TRBD1 covers 8 bases. The CDR3 has 15 residues. Looked up from germline, CDR1 is MNHEY and CDR2 is SMNVEV (reference sequence). The V segment lost 4 bases and the J segment 0 bases; nucleotides outside the gene matches: 3. The CDR3 nucleotides are TGTGCCAGCAGTTACGGGACAGGAAGCACAGATACGCAGTATTTT. This translates into CASSYGTGSTDTQYF.

The chain carries TRBV7-6 and TRBJ1-4; no clear D gene. The CDR3 covers 12 residues. V was clipped by 4 bases and J by 7 bases, with 7 bases between them. CDR1 SGHVS and CDR2 FNYEAQ come from the germline V gene. The CDR3 reads CASSSNSEKLFF. The CDR3 DNA sequence: TGTGCCAGCAGCTCTAACAGTGAAAAACTGTTTTTT.

V is TRBV12-3 or TRBV12-4 and J is TRBJ1-5; no clear D. The CDR3 totals 12 residues. The germline V and J ends were trimmed by 3 bases and 7 bases, with 7 bases remaining between them. The CDR3 region has the DNA TGTGCCAGCAGTTTTCAAAGGCAGCCCCAGCATTTT. This sequence encodes CASSFQRQPQHF.

The rearrangement uses TRBV10-2 and TRBJ2-3, with D hard to call. This CDR3 is built from 13 residues. Looked up from germline, CDR1 is WSHSY and CDR2 is SAAADI. V was clipped by 4 bases and J by 3 bases, with 8 bases between them. The DNA for the CDR3 is TGCGCCAGCAGTGCTGGGGTAACAGATACGCAGTATTTT. It codes for CASSAGVTDTQYF.

This clonotype came up many times. V gene TRBV4-1 combines with J gene TRBJ2-5; 7 bases agree with TRBD2. V was clipped by 4 bases and J by 3 bases; unmatched bases: 8. Germline loops: CDR1 MGHRA, CDR2 YSYEKL. This CDR3 spans 15 amino acids. CDR3 loop: CASSPTMTSKETQYF. CDR3 nucleotide sequence: TGCGCCAGCAGCCCAACAATGACTAGCAAAGAGACCCAGTACTTC.

This clonotype was seen ten or more times. The rearrangement joins TRBV6-6 to TRBJ2-2; perhaps D is TRBD1 or TRBD2 (5 bases each). The V gene's germline CDR1 is MNHNY and CDR2 SVGAGI (reference sequence). This CDR3 is built from 15 residues. Trimming pared 2 bases from V and 0 bases from J, leaving 7 bases between. The CDR3 bases are TGTGCCAGCAGTTACCAGGGACCGAACACCGGGGAGCTGTTTTTT. It yields the protein CASSYQGPNTGELFF.

This clonotype was counted at least ten times. V usage is TRBV18 and J usage is TRBJ2-3; 10 positions agree with TRBD2. The CDR3 loop spans 18 amino acids. V lost 0 bases, J lost 0 bases, and 6 bases stayed unmatched. Germline values: CDR1 KGHSH, CDR2 LQKENI. This CDR3 is CASSPPTAGGPSTDTQYF. The CDR3 DNA reads as TGTGCCAGCTCACCACCCACAGCGGGGGGGCCGAGCACAGATACGCAGTATTTT.

The gene calls are TRBV29-1 and TRBJ2-3; D gene uncertain. The length of the CDR3 is 12 residues. V dropped 2 bases and J dropped 1 base, with 4 bases sitting between them. From germline, CDR1 is SQVTM and CDR2 ANQGSEA. The CDR3 coding sequence is TGCAGCGTTGAAACCGGCACAGATACGCAGTATTTT. It specifies CSVETGTDTQYF.

This clonotype occurred many times. The gene calls are TRBV12-3 or TRBV12-4 and TRBJ2-3, with D perhaps TRBD1 (6 bases). The CDR3 spans 13 residues. Trimming removed 5 bases from V and 5 bases from J, with 11 bases in between. In DNA, the CDR3 is TGTGCCAGCAGTAGAGCCAGGGGAGATACGCAGTATTTT. The encoded protein is CASSRARGDTQYF.

This CDR3 is CASSVVGYRGTDTQYF. The DNA for the CDR3 is TGTGCCAGCAGCGTAGTAGGGTACAGGGGCACAGATACGCAGTATTTT. The chain couples TRBV9 to TRBJ2-3; a possible D gene is TRBD1 (6 bases). In germline, CDR1 is SGDLS, CDR2 YYNGEE. V lost 0 bases and J lost 1, with 12 bases in between. There are 16 residues in the CDR3. Full variable domain (outside the CDR3, taken from reference TRBV9 and TRBJ2-3): DSGVTQTPKHLITATGQRVTLRCSPRSGDLSVYWYQQSLDQGLQFLIQYYNGEERAKGNILERFSAQQFPDLHSELNLSSLELGDSALYFCASSVVGYRGTDTQYFGPGTRLTVL.

This clonotype was seen at least ten times. The chain uses TRBV18 and TRBJ2-5; 10 bases agree with TRBD2. Germline CDR1 and CDR2: KGHSH and LQKENI. The CDR3 spans 15 residues. J lost 0 bases, V lost 2 bases, and 0 bases had no gene match. The DNA of the CDR3 is TGTGCCAGCTCACCAAGCGGGGGGGACCAAGAGACCCAGTACTTC. Translation gives CASSPSGGDQETQYF.

This clonotype was counted many times. The chain has TRBV5-4 and TRBJ2-3, with 9 bases identical to TRBD1. The germline V gene has CDR1 SGHNT and CDR2 YYREEE (reference sequence). The CDR3 is 15 amino acids. J was trimmed by 3 bases and V by 0 bases; bases with no gene match: 2. The CDR3 spells CASSLDRGRTDTQYF. CDR3 DNA sequence: TGTGCCAGCAGCTTGGACAGGGGGCGGACAGATACGCAGTATTTT.

This clonotype was counted at least ten times. The chain links TRBV12-3 or TRBV12-4 to TRBJ2-3; 10 positions match TRBD1. The CDR3 is made up of 15 amino acids. V was pared by 6 bases and J by 3 bases, with 6 bases of the junction left unmatched. The CDR3 nucleotides are TGTGCCAGCAGCGGTGGGACAGGGGCTACAGATACGCAGTATTTT. This encodes CASSGGTGATDTQYF.

This clonotype occurred a few times. V is TRBV18 and J is TRBJ2-1; 9 positions match TRBD2. The CDR3 extends over 15 amino acids. The germline V gene has CDR1 KGHSH and CDR2 LQKENI. Unmatched junction bases numbered 1, after V lost 2 bases and J lost 2 bases. CDR3 residues: CASSPLAGAYNEQFF. CDR3 sequence (DNA): TGTGCCAGCTCACCATTAGCGGGGGCCTACAATGAGCAGTTCTTC. The whole variable domain, filled in from reference TRBV18 and TRBJ2-1, reads NAGVMQNPRHLVRRRGQEARLRCSPMKGHSHVYWYRQLPEEGLKFMVYLQKENIIDESGMPKERFSAEFPKEGPSILRIQQVVRGDSAAYFCASSPLAGAYNEQFFGPGTRLTVL.

The rearrangement joins TRBV11-1 to TRBJ1-1; the D is unclear. CDR1 and CDR2 (germline): SGHAT, FQDESV (reference sequence). The CDR3 covers 13 residues. V was shortened by 5 bases and J by 5 bases, with 12 bases between the two germline ends. The CDR3 DNA reads as TGTGCCAGCAGCCTACGGGTCGAAACTGAAGCTTTCTTT. Its translation: CASSLRVETEAFF.

This clonotype was seen ten or more times. This chain joins TRBV6-6 and TRBJ2-6; D gene ambiguous. The germline V and J ends were trimmed by 5 bases and 0 bases, with 11 bases remaining between them. Per germline, CDR1 MNHNY and CDR2 SVGAGI (reference sequence). This CDR3 comprises 16 residues. The chain's CDR3 is CASSQSLNSGANVLTF. DNA for the CDR3: TGTGCCAGCAGTCAGTCCCTGAACTCTGGGGCCAACGTCCTGACTTTC.

The genes are TRBV5-6 and TRBJ1-6; tentatively, D is TRBD1 (6 bases). V was pared by 5 bases and J by 10 bases, with 16 bases between. The CDR3 runs to 14 residues. Germline lookup yields CDR1 SGHDT and CDR2 YYEEEE. The CDR3 spells CASRLRGATSPLHF. The DNA of the CDR3 is TGTGCCAGCAGGCTCCGGGGGGCCACATCACCCCTCCACTTT.

This clonotype was seen many times. This chain links TRBV6-1 with TRBJ1-2; the D gene is possibly TRBD1 (6 bases). V lost 4 bases, J lost 0 bases, and 12 bases lay in between. This CDR3 region has 15 residues. Germline CDR1 and CDR2: MNHNS and SASEGT. CDR3 DNA sequence: TGTGCCAGCAGTGTTATCAGGGGAGCTAACTATGGCTACACCTTC. Its translation is CASSVIRGANYGYTF.

This chain connects TRBV10-3 to TRBJ2-5; 8 bases map to TRBD1. Germline V gives CDR1 ENHRY, CDR2 SYGVKD. This CDR3 region has 15 residues. Trimming at V came to 0 bases and at J to 4 bases, leaving 4 bases not matched to a gene. CDR3 loop: CAISESQQGVETQYF. The CDR3 DNA follows: TGTGCCATCAGTGAGTCACAACAGGGGGTAGAGACCCAGTACTTC.

This clonotype has more than one count but fewer than ten. V usage is TRBV27 and J usage is TRBJ1-2; D is perhaps TRBD1 (6 bases). With 6 bases removed from V and 4 bases from J, the gap between germline ends came to 12 bases. The CDR3 has 13 residues. Germline values: CDR1 MNHEY, CDR2 SMNVEV (reference sequence). The CDR3 region is CASRSWDTYGYTF. CDR3 bases: TGTGCCAGCAGATCCTGGGACACCTATGGCTACACCTTC.

This clonotype was observed many times. The gene calls are TRBV5-1 and TRBJ1-4, with D hard to call. The CDR3 has 15 amino acids. Trimming removed 2 bases from V and 6 bases from J, with 14 bases in between. Looked up from germline, CDR1 is SGHRS and CDR2 is YFSETQ. The CDR3 DNA sequence: TGCGCCAGCAGCTTCGGTGGGCGTCGGGATGAAAAACTGTTTTTT. This codes for CASSFGGRRDEKLFF.